Below, 26 T cell receptor beta chains from the same sample are listed, as sequenced in a study. In TCRdb, the 5' RACE reads were re-called with MiXCR into one record per CDR3 protein. The table includes 40,000 to 65,000 distinct CDR3 sequences, almost 25% detected once. Sequencing was done on a sample of tumor-infiltrating naive CD4+ T cells sorted from the breast tumor. Subset: naive CD4+ T cells, CD4+CD45RA+CD25-. These receptors were obtained from a female donor with breast cancer.

The V gene is TRBV20-1, the J gene TRBJ2-7, with 8 bases fitting TRBD2. With V trimmed by 2 bases and J by 1 base, 1 base remained unmatched. Germline V gives CDR1 DFQATT, CDR2 SNEGSKA (reference sequence). The CDR3 totals 13 residues. The CDR3 DNA follows: TGCAGTGCTAGAACTAGCGGATCCTACGAGCAGTACTTC. Translation gives CSARTSGSYEQYF.

The V gene is TRBV6-1, the J gene TRBJ2-5; TRBD2 agrees at 7 bases. The CDR3 runs 16 residues. Germline V lookup: CDR1 MNHNS, CDR2 SASEGT. V lost 2 bases to trimming and J lost 4 bases; unmatched junction nucleotides: 10. As DNA, the CDR3 is TGTGCCAGCAGTGAAATGGGGGGAGGGCGGCCAGAGACCCAGTACTTC. Amino acid sequence: CASSEMGGGRPETQYF.

This chain uses TRBV7-2 with TRBJ2-5, with D unclear. Trimming left V 6 bases short and J 4 bases short, with 6 bases between. Germline-derived CDR1 and CDR2 are SGHTA and FQGNSA. This CDR3 has 11 residues. CDR3 DNA sequence: TGTGCCAGCAGTAAAGGAGAGACCCAGTACTTC. Its protein product is CASSKGETQYF.

This clonotype was found a few times. The chain uses TRBV24-1 and TRBJ1-5; no clear D gene. This CDR3 spans 13 amino acids. Between the trimmed V and J ends, which lost 3 bases and 7 bases, there was a span of 9 bases. Germline V gene sequence: CDR1 KGHDR, CDR2 SFDVKD. The CDR3 coding sequence is TGTGCCACCAGTGATGGACCGCGGCAGCCCCAGCATTTT. Protein: CATSDGPRQPQHF.

The table lists this clonotype with a few counts. The chain combines TRBV6-5 with TRBJ1-1; a weak D match, TRBD1 (6 bases). Deletions cut 0 bases from V and 4 bases from J, with 9 bases between. Germline assignment: CDR1 MNHEY and CDR2 SVGAGI. The CDR3 covers 14 residues. CDR3 coding DNA: TGTGCCAGCAGTTACTCGACACAGGGCACTGAAGCTTTCTTT. It yields the protein CASSYSTQGTEAFF.

The V call is TRBV28, the J call TRBJ1-1, with D uncertain. V was cut by 6 bases and J by 1 base, with 9 bases left in between. CDR3 length equals 13 residues. Germline CDR1 is MDHEN and CDR2 is SYDVKM. The CDR3 protein is CASSLEGNTEAFF. The CDR3 DNA reads TGTGCCAGCAGCTTAGAGGGGAACACTGAAGCTTTCTTT.

This clonotype has at least ten counts. This chain joins TRBV12-3 or TRBV12-4 and TRBJ2-1; 16 nucleotides align to TRBD2. CDR3 size: 15 residues. V lost 3 bases to trimming and J lost 7 bases; unmatched junction nucleotides: 0. CDR3 nucleotides: TGTGCCAGCAGTTTGGGACTAGCGGGAGGGAATGAGCAGTTCTTC. Its translation is CASSLGLAGGNEQFF.

This chain links TRBV7-2 with TRBJ1-3; possible D gene TRBD1, 5 bases. The V end was cut by 2 bases, the J end by 15 bases, with 11 bases between. The CDR3 loop spans 11 amino acids. Germline CDR1 and CDR2: SGHTA and FQGNSA. The CDR3 sequence is CASSLFGHQYF. CDR3 coding DNA: TGTGCCAGCAGCTTATTCGGACATCAATATTTT.

V usage is TRBV9 and J usage is TRBJ2-3, with a weak D call TRBD2 (6 bases). Germline CDR1 is SGDLS and CDR2 is YYNGEE. V was pared by 3 bases and J by 1 base, with 9 bases between. This CDR3 is 14 amino acids long. In nucleotides, the CDR3 is TGTGCCAGCAGCGGTGGGACTGGCACAGATACGCAGTATTTT. Encoded protein: CASSGGTGTDTQYF. Using reference TRBV9 and TRBJ2-3 for the parts outside the CDR3, the full variable domain is DSGVTQTPKHLITATGQRVTLRCSPRSGDLSVYWYQQSLDQGLQFLIQYYNGEERAKGNILERFSAQQFPDLHSELNLSSLELGDSALYFCASSGGTGTDTQYFGPGTRLTVL.

A word on this clonotype: Here the CDR3 omits its conserved ending phenylalanine or tryptophan, so a read error is the likely source. The chain uses TRBV20-1 and TRBJ1-2, with TRBD1 matching over 9 bases. Germline V gene lookup returns CDR1 DFQATT and CDR2 SNEGSKA (reference sequence). Trimming took 0 bases from V and 7 from J; bases not matched to a gene: 9. The CDR3 sequence is 15 residues long. Written as DNA, the CDR3 is TGCAGTGCTAGAGATCTTGGGACAGGGCCCTTTGGCTACACCGTC. Encoded protein: CSARDLGTGPFGYTV.

This clonotype was detected only a few times. The chain has TRBV18 and TRBJ1-2; TRBD1 matches 11 bases. V shed 3 bases, J shed 4 bases, and the junction held 1 base outside the gene matches. The CDR3 contains 14 residues. Germline V gives CDR1 KGHSH, CDR2 LQKENI. The CDR3 region has the DNA TGTGCCAGCTCACCCGGGACAGGGGGCTATGGCTACACCTTC. This translates into CASSPGTGGYGYTF.

This clonotype was counted between two and nine times. The rearrangement joins TRBV24-1 to TRBJ2-5, with a weak D call TRBD2 (6 bases). CDR1 KGHDR and CDR2 SFDVKD come from the germline V gene. This CDR3 is 15 amino acids long. V was shortened by 5 bases and J by 5 bases, with 17 bases between the two germline ends. The CDR3 coding sequence is TGTGCCACCAGTGGGCTGGGGGGAGACTCGGAGACCCAGTACTTC. Translation: CATSGLGGDSETQYF.

Note on this clonotype: Its ends do not fully match the called genes, so a read error is possible. J is TRBJ1-5 and V is TRBV2, with D possibly being TRBD1 (6 bases). This CDR3 is built from 15 residues. Germline V gene lookup returns CDR1 SNHLY and CDR2 FYNNEI. CDR3 in amino acids: CASSRRTETTQSQHF. In DNA, the CDR3 is TGTGCCAGCAGCAGACGGACAGAGACTACTCAGTCCCAGCATTTT. Using reference TRBV2 and TRBJ1-5 for the parts outside the CDR3, the full variable domain is EPEVTQTPSHQVTQMGQEVILRCVPISNHLYFYWYRQILGQKVEFLVSFYNNEISEKSEIFDDQFSVERPDGSNFTLKIRSTKLEDSAMYFCASSRRTETTQSQHFGDGTRLSIL.

This clonotype was found a few times. V usage is TRBV5-1 and J usage is TRBJ2-5; no clear D. From germline, CDR1 is SGHRS and CDR2 YFSETQ. V lost 6 bases to trimming and J lost 2 bases, with 8 bases between them. CDR3 length equals 12 residues. The CDR3 sequence: CASTDIQETQYF. Here the CDR3 DNA reads TGCGCCAGCACCGACATACAAGAGACCCAGTACTTC.

The sample holds many counts of this clonotype. The chain links TRBV7-6 to TRBJ2-1; 14 bases map to TRBD2. The CDR3 contains 15 residues. Trimming cost V 5 bases and J 10 bases; bases outside gene matches: 7. The germline V gene encodes CDR1 SGHVS and CDR2 FNYEAQ. The CDR3 bases are TGTGCCAGCAGCCAGGGACTAGCGGGGGTCCGGGAGCAGTTCTTC. This gives the protein CASSQGLAGVREQFF.

This clonotype showed up just a few times. The rearrangement links TRBV20-1 to TRBJ2-7, with D perhaps given as TRBD1 or TRBD2 (7 bases each). V shed 0 bases and J shed 2 bases, with 26 bases lying between them. The CDR3 covers 19 residues. CDR1 is DFQATT and CDR2 is SNEGSKA in the germline V gene (reference sequence). The CDR3 sequence is CSARDAHRGRGGDPYEQYF. The DNA of the CDR3 is TGCAGTGCTAGAGACGCTCACAGGGGCAGGGGAGGGGATCCCTACGAGCAGTACTTC.

The J gene is TRBJ2-5, the V gene TRBV7-2, with D possibly matching TRBD2 (6 bases). The CDR3 is made up of 13 amino acids. V lost 5 bases and J lost 4, with 11 bases in between. Germline assignment: CDR1 SGHTA and CDR2 FQGNSA. The CDR3 here is CASSPGSTETQYF. The CDR3 DNA follows: TGTGCCAGCAGCCCCGGGAGTACAGAGACCCAGTACTTC.

This clonotype was counted between two and nine times. The chain links TRBV9 to TRBJ2-7; D might be TRBD1 (5 bases). Germline V gene sequence: CDR1 SGDLS, CDR2 YYNGEE. CDR3 length: 14 residues. Trimming shortened V by 3 bases and J by 4 bases, and 14 bases separated the two germline ends. DNA for the CDR3: TGTGCCAGCAGCGCTGGGGCCCCGGAATACGAGCAGTACTTC. Protein product: CASSAGAPEYEQYF.

The CDR3 bases are TGCGCCAGCAGCACCGACAGGTCTGGAAACACCATATATTTT. It yields the protein CASSTDRSGNTIYF. The chain employs TRBV5-1 and TRBJ1-3, with TRBD1 as a possible D gene (6 bases). V shed 4 bases and J shed 1 base, with 9 bases lying between them. The CDR3 consists of 14 residues. Germline CDR1 reads SGHRS; CDR2 reads YFSETQ. Using reference TRBV5-1 and TRBJ1-3 for the parts outside the CDR3, the full variable domain is KAGVTQTPRYLIKTRGQQVTLSCSPISGHRSVSWYQQTPGQGLQFLFEYFSETQRNKGNFPGRFSGRQFSNSRSEMNVSTLELGDSALYLCASSTDRSGNTIYFGEGSWLTVV.

The DNA for the CDR3 is TGTGCCAGCAGTCGCTGGACTAGCGGGGGATACGAGCAGTACTTC. Residues: CASSRWTSGGYEQYF. The chain is built from TRBV3-1 and TRBJ2-7, with 13 positions matching TRBD2. Germline V gene data show CDR1 as LGHDT and CDR2 as YNNKEL (reference sequence). V trimming: 6 bases; J trimming: 4 bases; junction bases outside the gene matches: 6. CDR3 length: 15 amino acids.

This clonotype was found a few times. V and J are TRBV7-9 and TRBJ2-1; possibly TRBD2 for D (5 bases). Deletions cut 1 base from V and 8 bases from J, with 9 bases between. The length of the CDR3 is 13 residues. The germline gives CDR1 SEHNR, CDR2 FQNEAQ (reference sequence). CDR3 nucleotides: TGTGCCAGCAGCTTAGGAGGGTCTGATGAGCAGTTCTTC. Protein sequence: CASSLGGSDEQFF.

At least ten counts were recorded for this clonotype. The chain recombines TRBV4-2 with TRBJ2-3; 7 nucleotides match TRBD2. The germline CDR1 and CDR2 sequences are LGHNA and YNFKEQ. The trim removed 6 bases at V and 7 bases at J, leaving 10 bases unmatched. The CDR3 contains 14 residues. This CDR3 is CASRSGLSSNTQYF. For the CDR3, the DNA is TGTGCCAGCAGATCGGGACTAAGTTCAAATACGCAGTATTTT.

This chain uses TRBV29-1 with TRBJ2-5; 8 nucleotides agree with TRBD1. The V gene end was trimmed by 5 bases and the J gene end by 6 bases; junction bases not matched to a gene: 8. Germline values: CDR1 SQVTM, CDR2 ANQGSEA. The CDR3 runs 13 residues. CDR3 DNA: TGCAGCGTTCATCAGGGGGCGACTCAGACCCAGTACTTC. This codes for CSVHQGATQTQYF.

The J gene is TRBJ1-1, the V gene TRBV5-1; 7 nucleotides line up with TRBD1. Germline-derived CDR1 and CDR2 are SGHRS and YFSETQ. J gave up 1 base and V 1 base, and 7 bases lay outside the gene matches. CDR3 size: 16 residues. The CDR3 coding sequence is TGCGCCAGCAGCTTGTTAGGGGGCAGGGGGAACACTGAAGCTTTCTTT. Translated, it gives CASSLLGGRGNTEAFF.

The J gene is TRBJ2-7, the V gene TRBV19; possible D gene TRBD1, 6 bases. CDR3 length equals 15 residues. CDR1 is LNHDA, CDR2 SQIVND, per germline (reference sequence). Trimming shortened V by 5 bases and J by 1 base, and 15 bases separated the two germline ends. DNA for the CDR3: TGTGCCAGTAGTCAGGGGCCTTTCCATTCCTACGAGCAGTACTTC. It encodes CASSQGPFHSYEQYF. The full variable domain, completed using reference TRBV19 and TRBJ2-7, is DGGITQSPKYLFRKEGQNVTLSCEQNLNHDAMYWYRQDPGQGLRLIYYSQIVNDFQKGDIAEGYSVSREKKESFPLTVTSAQKNPTAFYLCASSQGPFHSYEQYFGPGTRLTVT.

The chain has TRBV18 and TRBJ2-4, with 7 bases matching TRBD2. CDR1 is KGHSH and CDR2 is LQKENI in the germline V gene. J gave up 0 bases and V 4 bases, and 6 bases lay outside the gene matches. The length of the CDR3 is 16 residues. The CDR3, as DNA: TGTGCCAGCTCACAACGGACTAGACTAGCCAAAAACATTCAGTACTTC. It encodes CASSQRTRLAKNIQYF.